This T cell receptor (beta chain) was captured by sequencing in a study of T cell changes during pregnancy in multiple sclerosis. The data were produced by immunoSEQ multiplex PCR, yet TCRdb's version contains in-frame clones alone and is incomplete. The profile covers 91,000 or so clones, with approximately 92% appearing a single time and around 2% taken by the ten largest. The CDR3 consists of 14 residues. Trimming took off 3 bases at V and 3 bases at J, with 9 bases between the two ends. The germline gives CDR1 MNHEY, CDR2 SMNVEV (reference sequence). The material was peripheral blood, obtained after pregnancy. This chain uses TRBV27 with TRBJ1-5; D might be TRBD1 (5 bases). This receptor was taken from a female donor with multiple sclerosis, enrolled in a pregnancy study. DNA for the CDR3: TGTGCCAGCAGTTTCAAGGACAACAATCAGCCCCAGCATTTT. Its protein product is CASSFKDNNQPQHF.